Included here is one T cell receptor (beta chain) sequence, with context. The antigen is unknown. Clones were read by immunoSEQ multiplex PCR, and TCRdb kept only the in-frame ones, dropping some. The sample comprises 50,000 to 70,000 clones, approximately 93% of which are singletons, and 15% to 20% rests with the top ten. This specimen belongs to a study of OX40 agonist ivuxolimab in advanced cancers. At the level of the study: An agonistic human IgG2 monoclonal antibody against OX40 (CD134) was given. At doses from 0.01 to 10 mg/kg, patients were given intravenous ivuxolimab every 2 weeks. Study-wide findings and caveats: The study did not work out the antigen specificity of the expanded peripheral T cells.

In germline, CDR1 is SNHLY, CDR2 FYNNEI. V was pared by 2 bases and J by 0 bases, with 1 base of the junction left unmatched. The CDR3 extends over 15 amino acids. The gene calls are TRBV2 and TRBJ2-1; 7 nucleotides align to TRBD2. Sequenced here: CD4+ or CD8+ T cells sorted from blood, sampled in a trial of the OX40 agonist ivuxolimab. The sequence was collected from an adult with an advanced solid tumor such as melanoma, head and neck, liver or kidney cancer. CDR3 coding DNA: TGTGCCAGCAGTGAATGGGGGGGCTCCTACAATGAGCAGTTCTTC. This encodes CASSEWGGSYNEQFF.